This passage covers 20 T cell receptor beta chains from one sample sequenced in a study of cytomegalovirus exposure and HLA in healthy donors. This table comes from immunoSEQ multiplex PCR, and its TCRdb copy is limited to in-frame clones, with some not included. Among roughly 62,000 clones, 85% to 95% were seen once, and the ten largest hold 2% to 2.5%. Sequenced material: PBMCs. Receptors originate from a man aged 18 to 30 in good health and CMV-seronegative.

The chain links TRBV11-2 to TRBJ1-1, with 9 bases matching TRBD1. The CDR3 has 18 amino acids. The V gene's germline CDR1 is SGHAT and CDR2 FQNNGV. J was trimmed by 0 bases and V by 0 bases; bases with no gene match: 8. CDR3 protein: CASSLDPWTGDMNTEAFF. CDR3 sequence (DNA): TGTGCCAGCAGCTTAGATCCATGGACAGGGGATATGAACACTGAAGCTTTCTTT.

CDR3: CASSSRTGGETQYF. The CDR3, as DNA: TGTGCCAGCAGCTCCCGGACTGGGGGGGAGACCCAGTACTTC. V and J are TRBV11-2 and TRBJ2-5; D might be TRBD2 (6 bases). Germline CDR1 SGHAT, CDR2 FQNNGV. Trimming left V 4 bases short and J 5 bases short, with 14 bases between. This CDR3 comprises 14 residues.

The chain joins TRBV7-8 to TRBJ2-1; TRBD2 agrees at 7 bases. V was pared by 6 bases and J by 2 bases, with 10 bases of the junction left unmatched. The germline CDR1 and CDR2 sequences are SGHVS and FQNEAQ. The CDR3 contains 16 residues. The CDR3 DNA is TGTGCCAGCAGGGAAAGGGCTAGCGGAACCTACAATGAGCAGTTCTTC. Translation: CASRERASGTYNEQFF.

V usage is TRBV7-5 and J usage is TRBJ2-4; the tabulated D call, TRBD1, remains unverified against the DNA. TRBV7-5 is noted as a pseudogene. The CDR3 runs to 14 residues. The CDR3 DNA follows: TGTGTCAGAACAGGCAGATTAGCCAAAAACATTCAGTACTTC. Residues: CVRTGRLAKNIQYF.

V is TRBV5-1 and J is TRBJ1-1; the match to TRBD1 covers 8 bases. The V segment lost 4 bases and the J segment 0 bases; nucleotides outside the gene matches: 8. The CDR3 is made up of 16 amino acids. Germline V CDR1 and CDR2: SGHRS, YFSETQ. CDR3 loop: CASSPGTGLMNTEAFF. CDR3 in DNA: TGCGCCAGCAGCCCCGGGACAGGTCTGATGAACACTGAAGCTTTCTTT. Combining the CDR3 with reference TRBV5-1 and TRBJ1-1 gives the whole variable domain KAGVTQTPRYLIKTRGQQVTLSCSPISGHRSVSWYQQTPGQGLQFLFEYFSETQRNKGNFPGRFSGRQFSNSRSEMNVSTLELGDSALYLCASSPGTGLMNTEAFFGQGTRLTVV.

In its sample, this clone was seen once. It is unclear where the CDR3 begins or ends on the DNA, so no DNA is shown, and the CDR3 is as TCRdb lists it. The CDR3 reads CASSSSTGWGEAFF. The V and J genes are TRBV25-1 and TRBJ1-1; TRBD1 was called by the table and not checked on the DNA. The CDR3 is 14 residues long, ends included. The germline gives CDR1 MGHDK, CDR2 SYGVNS.

The chain carries TRBV6-1 and TRBJ2-3; TRBD1 might be the D (6 bases). The V gene lost 6 bases and the J gene lost 8 bases, with 18 bases spanning the gap. Germline V CDR1 and CDR2: MNHNS, SASEGT. CDR3 length: 14 residues. CDR3 in amino acids: CASSPDNRVSTQYF. The CDR3 DNA sequence: TGTGCCAGCAGCCCTGATAACAGGGTTTCTACGCAGTATTTT.

The rearrangement joins TRBV7-9 to TRBJ2-3, with 9 bases that match TRBD2. V was pared by 1 base and J by 4 bases, with 3 bases of the junction left unmatched. The length of the CDR3 is 15 residues. Germline V gene sequence: CDR1 SEHNR, CDR2 FQNEAQ (reference sequence). The CDR3 spells CASSLGGREADTQYF. CDR3 bases: TGTGCCAGCAGCTTAGGCGGGAGGGAAGCAGATACGCAGTATTTT.

The chain employs TRBV15 and TRBJ2-4; D remains unclear. Germline loops: CDR1 LNHNV, CDR2 YYDKDF (reference sequence). V lost 0 bases to trimming and J lost 6 bases, with 12 bases between them. This CDR3 region has 15 residues. The CDR3 here is CATSRDLVDANIQYF. The CDR3 DNA sequence: TGTGCCACCAGCAGAGATCTAGTAGACGCAAACATTCAGTACTTC. Full variable domain (remainder filled in from reference TRBV15 and TRBJ2-4): DAMVIQNPRYQVTQFGKPVTLSCSQTLNHNVMYWYQQKSSQAPKLLFHYYDKDFNNEADTPDNFQSRRPNTSFCFLDIRSPGLGDTAMYLCATSRDLVDANIQYFGAGTRLSVL.

The V call is TRBV21-1, the J call TRBJ2-7; the D segment call TRBD2 is taken from the table without a DNA check. TRBV21-1 represents a pseudogene. This CDR3 has 14 residues. CDR3 sequence reads: CARIPGTSGYEQYF. In nucleotides, the CDR3 is TGTGCCAGGATCCCGGGCACTAGCGGCTACGAGCAGTACTTC.

The chain is built from TRBV7-2 and TRBJ2-3, with D perhaps matching TRBD1 (5 bases). Between the trimmed V and J ends, which lost 5 bases and 1 base, there was a span of 22 bases. The CDR3 contains 18 residues. Germline V gene lookup returns CDR1 SGHTA and CDR2 FQGNSA. As DNA, the CDR3 is TGTGCCAGCAGCCGGCAGTGGCAGGGCTCATACCGCACAGATACGCAGTATTTT. Encoded protein: CASSRQWQGSYRTDTQYF.

The rearrangement links TRBV9 to TRBJ1-4, with a weak D call TRBD1 (6 bases). This CDR3 spans 16 amino acids. Trimming removed 5 bases from V and 6 bases from J, with 20 bases in between. CDR1 and CDR2 from the germline V gene are SGDLS and YYNGEE. CDR3 sequence (DNA): TGTGCCAGCAGTCCATCACTCAGGGGCTTTGATGAAAAACTGTTTTTT. Its protein product is CASSPSLRGFDEKLFF.

J is TRBJ2-3 and V is TRBV5-6; tentatively, D is TRBD1 (6 bases). Trimming took 0 bases from V and 4 from J, leaving 12 bases between them. CDR3 length: 15 amino acids. Germline V CDR1 and CDR2: SGHDT, YYEEEE. The CDR3 region is CASSLVGGSSDTQYF. In DNA, the CDR3 is TGTGCCAGCAGCTTGGTTGGGGGCAGCTCAGATACGCAGTATTTT.

The chain is built from TRBV7-8 and TRBJ2-5, with D tentatively TRBD1 (5 bases). In germline, CDR1 is SGHVS, CDR2 FQNEAQ. This CDR3 region has 13 residues. Trimming took 4 bases from V and 5 from J, leaving 11 bases between them. CDR3 sequence: CASSYVQGETQYF. CDR3 DNA sequence: TGTGCCAGCAGCTATGTCCAGGGTGAGACCCAGTACTTC.

The rearrangement links TRBV5-1 to TRBJ2-5; 8 bases agree with TRBD2. The length of the CDR3 is 15 residues. Germline values: CDR1 SGHRS, CDR2 YFSETQ. With V trimmed by 4 bases and J by 1 base, 6 bases remained unmatched. CDR3 in amino acids: CASSRAGDTQETQYF. CDR3 bases: TGCGCCAGCAGCAGAGCGGGAGATACCCAAGAGACCCAGTACTTC.

The CDR3 sequence is CASSPLGGRYEQYF. The CDR3 DNA reads as TGTGCCAGCAGCCCGCTTGGCGGGAGGTACGAGCAGTACTTC. J is TRBJ2-7 and V is TRBV7-8; 8 nucleotides agree with TRBD2. Germline CDR1 SGHVS, CDR2 FQNEAQ. The CDR3 has 14 residues. With V trimmed by 5 bases and J by 4 bases, 7 bases remained unmatched.

V and J are TRBV6-4 and TRBJ2-1; 9 bases fit TRBD2. With V trimmed by 2 bases and J by 4 bases, 0 bases remained unmatched. Germline-derived CDR1 and CDR2 are MRHNA and SNTAGT. The CDR3 contains 14 residues. The CDR3 protein is CASSDLAGYNEQFF. As DNA, the CDR3 is TGTGCCAGCAGTGACCTAGCGGGATACAATGAGCAGTTCTTC.

This chain joins TRBV19 and TRBJ1-1; D is possibly TRBD1 (5 bases). The germline V and J ends were trimmed by 6 bases and 4 bases, with 15 bases remaining between them. The germline gives CDR1 LNHDA, CDR2 SQIVND (reference sequence). This CDR3 comprises 14 residues. The CDR3 sequence: CASRMTRGGTEAFF. CDR3 DNA: TGTGCCAGTAGGATGACTCGGGGGGGCACTGAAGCTTTCTTT. Variable domain in full (rest from reference TRBV19 and TRBJ1-1): DGGITQSPKYLFRKEGQNVTLSCEQNLNHDAMYWYRQDPGQGLRLIYYSQIVNDFQKGDIAEGYSVSREKKESFPLTVTSAQKNPTAFYLCASRMTRGGTEAFFGQGTRLTVV.

This chain uses TRBV7-7 with TRBJ2-5; 11 nucleotides match TRBD1. The V segment lost 5 bases and the J segment 5 bases; nucleotides outside the gene matches: 10. The CDR3 length is 16 residues. Germline V gene sequence: CDR1 SSHAT, CDR2 FNYEAQ (reference sequence). CDR3 DNA sequence: TGTGCCAGCAGCGGCGGACAGGGGGCCAAGAGGGAGACCCAGTACTTC. Amino acids: CASSGGQGAKRETQYF.

V gene TRBV27 combines with J gene TRBJ2-7; no clear D. Trimming cost V 0 bases and J 6 bases, with 15 bases left between them. The CDR3 runs 15 residues. Germline CDR1 reads MNHEY; CDR2 reads SMNVEV (reference sequence). As DNA, the CDR3 is TGTGCCAGCAGTTTATCCCCTGATGGAGTTCGCGAGCAGTACTTC. Translating gives CASSLSPDGVREQYF.